This T cell receptor (beta chain) is from a study of blood T cells in healthy people across ages. Study-wide results and caveats: Diversity figures derived from one million T cells were judged to underestimate the true value. Leaving the PBMCs unsorted stopped any conclusive comparison of naive versus antigen-experienced cells. TCR beta diversity, measured per million T cells, fell in a roughly linear way with age.

Next came a second PCR, run for about 6 to 12 cycles, which used a sample-barcoded 5' primer along with a J-beta primer mix. Paired-end reads containing CDR3 totaled no fewer than 3 million for each sample. TCRdb reanalysed the 5' RACE reads using MiXCR and keeps one entry per CDR3 protein. The repertoire holds approximately 1.5 million distinct CDR3 sequences, with about 35% as singletons. Per the germline V gene, CDR1 is MNHEY and CDR2 is SVGAGI. The CDR3 has 11 residues. Trimming shortened V by 4 bases and J by 11 bases, and 11 bases separated the two germline ends. This clonotype was seen a handful of times. Its antigen is undetermined.

This clonotype was obtained from a woman in her 30s in good health. The sample was blood. The chain has TRBV6-5 and TRBJ1-1, with D possibly being TRBD1 (5 bases). The CDR3: CASSSGTPAFF. For the CDR3, the DNA is TGTGCCAGCAGTTCCGGGACGCCGGCTTTCTTT.